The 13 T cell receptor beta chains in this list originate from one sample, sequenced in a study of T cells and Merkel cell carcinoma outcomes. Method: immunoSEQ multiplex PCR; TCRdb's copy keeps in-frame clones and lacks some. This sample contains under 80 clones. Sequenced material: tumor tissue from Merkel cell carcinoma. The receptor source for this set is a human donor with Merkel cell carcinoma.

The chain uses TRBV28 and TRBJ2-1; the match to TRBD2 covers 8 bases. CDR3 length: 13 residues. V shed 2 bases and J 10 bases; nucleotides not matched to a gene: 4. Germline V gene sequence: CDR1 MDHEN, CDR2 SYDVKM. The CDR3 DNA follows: TGTGCCAGCAGTTTAGGGTTAGCGGGGGAGCAGTTCTTC. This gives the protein CASSLGLAGEQFF. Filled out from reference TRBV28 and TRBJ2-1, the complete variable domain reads DVKVTQSSRYLVKRTGEKVFLECVQDMDHENMFWYRQDPGLGLRLIYFSYDVKMKEKGDIPEGYSVSREKKERFSLILESASTNQTSMYLCASSLGLAGEQFFGPGTRLTVL.

This CDR3 is CASSLAWEREKLFF. The CDR3 region has the DNA TGTGCCAGCAGCTTGGCCTGGGAAAGGGAAAAACTGTTTTTT. The chain has TRBV13 and TRBJ1-4; D not certain. Germline V CDR1 and CDR2: PRHDT, FYEKMQ (reference sequence). The CDR3 covers 14 residues. V lost 3 bases and J lost 8, with 13 bases in between.

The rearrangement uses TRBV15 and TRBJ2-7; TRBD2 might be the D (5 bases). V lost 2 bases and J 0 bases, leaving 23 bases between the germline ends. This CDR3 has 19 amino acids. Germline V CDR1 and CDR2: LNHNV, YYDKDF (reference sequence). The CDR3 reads CATSRRGSATSTLSYEQYF. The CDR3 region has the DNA TGTGCCACCAGCAGAAGAGGGTCCGCTACTTCCACCCTCTCCTACGAGCAGTACTTC.

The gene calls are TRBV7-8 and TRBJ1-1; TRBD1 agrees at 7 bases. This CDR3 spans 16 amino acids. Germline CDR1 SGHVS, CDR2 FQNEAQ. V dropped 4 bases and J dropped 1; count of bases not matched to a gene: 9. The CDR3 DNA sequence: TGTGCCAGCAGCTACCTTGACAGGGTTGGGAACACTGAAGCTTTCTTT. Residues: CASSYLDRVGNTEAFF.

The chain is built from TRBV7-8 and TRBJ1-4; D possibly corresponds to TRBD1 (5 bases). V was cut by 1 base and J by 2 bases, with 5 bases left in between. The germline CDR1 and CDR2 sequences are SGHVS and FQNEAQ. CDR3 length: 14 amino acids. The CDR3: CASSLGDTNEKLFF. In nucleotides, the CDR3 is TGTGCCAGCAGCTTAGGGGACACTAATGAAAAACTGTTTTTT.

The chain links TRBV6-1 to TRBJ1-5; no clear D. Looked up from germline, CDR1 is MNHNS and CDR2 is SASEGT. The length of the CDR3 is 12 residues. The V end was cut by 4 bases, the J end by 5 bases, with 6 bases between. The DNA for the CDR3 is TGTGCCAGCAGTGTCTCGTATCAGCCCCAGCATTTT. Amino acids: CASSVSYQPQHF.

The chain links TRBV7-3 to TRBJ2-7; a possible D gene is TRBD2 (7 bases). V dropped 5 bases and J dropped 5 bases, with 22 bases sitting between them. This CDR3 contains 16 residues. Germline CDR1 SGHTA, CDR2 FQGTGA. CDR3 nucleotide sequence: TGTGCCAGCAGCCCCCGCGGGGGCCCCCAGGTCGACGAGCAGTACTTC. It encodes CASSPRGGPQVDEQYF. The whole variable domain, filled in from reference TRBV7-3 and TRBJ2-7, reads GAGVSQTPSNKVTEKGKYVELRCDPISGHTALYWYRQSLGQGPEFLIYFQGTGAADDSGLPNDRFFAVRPEGSVSTLKIQRTERGDSAVYLCASSPRGGPQVDEQYFGPGTRLTVT.

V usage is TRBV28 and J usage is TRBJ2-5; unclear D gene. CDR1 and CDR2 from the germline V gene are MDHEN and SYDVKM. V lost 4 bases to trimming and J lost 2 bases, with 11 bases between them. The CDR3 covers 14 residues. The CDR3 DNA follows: TGTGCCAGCAGTTCCGACACTTTTCAAGAGACCCAGTACTTC. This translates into CASSSDTFQETQYF.

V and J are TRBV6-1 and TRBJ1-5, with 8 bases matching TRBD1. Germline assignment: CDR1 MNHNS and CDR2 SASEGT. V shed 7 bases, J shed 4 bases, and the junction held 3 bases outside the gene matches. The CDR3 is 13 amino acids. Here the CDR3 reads CASIGTGNQPQHF. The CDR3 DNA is TGTGCCAGCATAGGGACAGGAAATCAGCCCCAGCATTTT.

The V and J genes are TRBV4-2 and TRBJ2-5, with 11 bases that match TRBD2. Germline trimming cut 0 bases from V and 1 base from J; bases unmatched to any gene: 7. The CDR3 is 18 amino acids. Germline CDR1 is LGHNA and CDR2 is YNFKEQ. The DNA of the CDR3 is TGTGCCAGCAGCCAAGATTGGAGACTAGCGGGGCCCCAAGAGACCCAGTACTTC. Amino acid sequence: CASSQDWRLAGPQETQYF.

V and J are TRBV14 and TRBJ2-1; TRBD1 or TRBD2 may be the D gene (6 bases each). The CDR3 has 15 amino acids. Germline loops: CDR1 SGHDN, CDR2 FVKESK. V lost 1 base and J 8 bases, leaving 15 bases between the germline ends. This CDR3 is CASSQGRGLVYEQFF. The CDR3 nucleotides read TGTGCCAGCAGCCAAGGCAGGGGACTTGTGTATGAGCAGTTCTTC.

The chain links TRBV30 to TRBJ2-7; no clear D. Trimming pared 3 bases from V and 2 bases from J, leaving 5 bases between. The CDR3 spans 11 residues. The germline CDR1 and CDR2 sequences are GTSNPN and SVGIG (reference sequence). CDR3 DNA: TGTGCCTGGAGAAGAACCTACGAGCAGTACTTC. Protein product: CAWRRTYEQYF.

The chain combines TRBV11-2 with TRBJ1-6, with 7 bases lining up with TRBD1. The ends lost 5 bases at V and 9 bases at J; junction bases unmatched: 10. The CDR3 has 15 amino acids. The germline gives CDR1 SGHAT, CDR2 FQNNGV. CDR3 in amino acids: CASSRLGTVASPLHF. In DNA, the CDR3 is TGTGCCAGCAGCCGCTTGGGGACAGTCGCTTCACCCCTCCACTTT.